This T cell receptor beta chain is drawn from a study of T cell changes during pregnancy in multiple sclerosis. CDR1 is SGHVS and CDR2 is FNYEAQ in the germline V gene. The CDR3 consists of 15 residues. V was clipped by 1 base and J by 4 bases; unmatched bases: 0. Only in-frame clones appear in the TCRdb table, and some are missing; sequencing was by immunoSEQ multiplex PCR. The sample includes some 57,000 clones, 90% to 95% of them seen just once. Material: CD4+ T cells from peripheral blood mononuclear cells, obtained in the first trimester of pregnancy. This TCR came from a female donor with multiple sclerosis, enrolled in a pregnancy study. This chain joins TRBV7-6 and TRBJ1-5; TRBD1 aligns across 11 bases. The CDR3 here is CASSLGDRGNQPQHF. The CDR3 DNA reads TGTGCCAGCAGCTTAGGGGACAGGGGGAATCAGCCCCAGCATTTT.